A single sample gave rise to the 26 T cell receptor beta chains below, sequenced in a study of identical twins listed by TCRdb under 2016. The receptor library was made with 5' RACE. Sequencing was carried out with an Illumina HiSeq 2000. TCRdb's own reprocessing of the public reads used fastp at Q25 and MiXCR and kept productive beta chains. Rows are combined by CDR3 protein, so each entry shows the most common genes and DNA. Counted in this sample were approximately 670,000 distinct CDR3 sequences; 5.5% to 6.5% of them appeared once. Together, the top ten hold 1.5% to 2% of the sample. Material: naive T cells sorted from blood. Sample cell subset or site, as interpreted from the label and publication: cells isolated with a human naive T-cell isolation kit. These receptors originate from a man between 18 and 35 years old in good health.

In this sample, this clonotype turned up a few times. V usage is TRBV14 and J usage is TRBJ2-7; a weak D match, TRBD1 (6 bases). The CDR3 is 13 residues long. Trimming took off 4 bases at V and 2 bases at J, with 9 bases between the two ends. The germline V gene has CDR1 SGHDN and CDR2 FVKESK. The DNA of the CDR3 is TGTGCCAGCAGCCCAGGGGACCCCTACGAGCAGTACGTC. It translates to CASSPGDPYEQYV.

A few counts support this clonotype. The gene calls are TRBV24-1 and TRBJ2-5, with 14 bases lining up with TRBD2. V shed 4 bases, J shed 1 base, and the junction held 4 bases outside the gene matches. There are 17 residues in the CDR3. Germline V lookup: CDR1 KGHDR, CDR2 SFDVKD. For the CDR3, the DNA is TGTGCCACCAGTGACGGACTAGCGGGAGGACTCCAAGAGACCCAGTACTTC. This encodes CATSDGLAGGLQETQYF.

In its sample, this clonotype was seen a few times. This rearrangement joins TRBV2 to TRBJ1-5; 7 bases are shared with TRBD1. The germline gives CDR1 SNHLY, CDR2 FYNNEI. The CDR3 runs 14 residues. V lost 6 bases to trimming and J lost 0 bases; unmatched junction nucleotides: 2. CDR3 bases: TGTGCCAGCAGGGGGACAGATAGCAATCAGCCCCAGCATTTT. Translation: CASRGTDSNQPQHF.

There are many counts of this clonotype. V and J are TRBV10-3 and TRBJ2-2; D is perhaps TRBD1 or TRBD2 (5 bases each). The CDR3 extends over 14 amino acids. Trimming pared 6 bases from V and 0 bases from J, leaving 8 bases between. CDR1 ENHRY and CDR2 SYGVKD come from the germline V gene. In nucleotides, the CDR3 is TGTGCCATCAGGGAGGACACGAACACCGGGGAGCTGTTTTTT. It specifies CAIREDTNTGELFF.

The CDR3 loop reads CASSLDGTSIETQYF. For the CDR3, the DNA is TGCGCCAGCAGCTTGGACGGGACTAGCATAGAGACCCAGTACTTC. V is TRBV5-1 and J is TRBJ2-5, with 9 bases fitting TRBD2. The J segment lost 4 bases and the V segment lost 0 bases, leaving 4 bases of the junction unmatched. The V gene's germline CDR1 is SGHRS and CDR2 YFSETQ. The length of the CDR3 is 15 residues.

CDR3 DNA sequence: TGTGCCAGCAACTCCAGGGGACTCAGGGGGATAGGACAGGGGCCCTACGAGCAGTACTTC. Translated: CASNSRGLRGIGQGPYEQYF. The gene calls are TRBV6-2 or TRBV6-3 and TRBJ2-7; 9 bases line up with TRBD1. This CDR3 region has 20 residues. Germline values: CDR1 MNHEY, CDR2 SVGEGT. V lost 7 bases, J lost 2 bases, and 24 bases stayed unmatched.

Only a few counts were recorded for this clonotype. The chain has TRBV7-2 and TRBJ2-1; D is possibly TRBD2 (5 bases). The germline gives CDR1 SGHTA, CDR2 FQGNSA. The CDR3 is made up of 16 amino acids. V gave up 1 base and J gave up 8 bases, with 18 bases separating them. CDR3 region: CASSLVALASMYEQFF. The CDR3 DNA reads TGTGCCAGCAGCTTAGTCGCCCTAGCCAGTATGTATGAGCAGTTCTTC.

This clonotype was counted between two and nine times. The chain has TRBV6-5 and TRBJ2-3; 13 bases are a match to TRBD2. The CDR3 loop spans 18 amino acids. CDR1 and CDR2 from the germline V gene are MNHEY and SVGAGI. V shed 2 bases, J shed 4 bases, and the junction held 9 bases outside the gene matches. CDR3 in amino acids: CASSYGRLAGGGADTQYF. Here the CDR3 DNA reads TGTGCCAGCAGTTACGGGAGACTAGCGGGAGGAGGGGCAGATACGCAGTATTTT.

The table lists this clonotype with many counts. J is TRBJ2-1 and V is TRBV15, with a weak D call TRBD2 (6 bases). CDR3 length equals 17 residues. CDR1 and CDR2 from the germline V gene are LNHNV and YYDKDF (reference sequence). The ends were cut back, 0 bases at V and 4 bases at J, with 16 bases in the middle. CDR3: CATSRDGTVADYNEQFF. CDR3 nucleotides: TGTGCCACCAGCAGAGATGGTACGGTAGCGGATTACAATGAGCAGTTCTTC. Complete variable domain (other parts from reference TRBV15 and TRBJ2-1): DAMVIQNPRYQVTQFGKPVTLSCSQTLNHNVMYWYQQKSSQAPKLLFHYYDKDFNNEADTPDNFQSRRPNTSFCFLDIRSPGLGDTAMYLCATSRDGTVADYNEQFFGPGTRLTVL.

The DNA of the CDR3 is TGCAGTGCTAGAGATTTAGATCCCACAGATACGCAGTATTTT. Translating gives CSARDLDPTDTQYF. This rearrangement joins TRBV20-1 to TRBJ2-3; D gene uncertain. This CDR3 has 14 amino acids. The germline gives CDR1 DFQATT, CDR2 SNEGSKA (reference sequence). Between the trimmed V and J ends, which lost 0 bases and 2 bases, there was a span of 9 bases.

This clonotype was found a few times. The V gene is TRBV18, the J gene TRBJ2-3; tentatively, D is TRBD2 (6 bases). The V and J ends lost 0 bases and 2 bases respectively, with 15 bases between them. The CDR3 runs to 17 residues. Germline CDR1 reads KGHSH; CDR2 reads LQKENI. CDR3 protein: CASSPPRGGGPTDTQYF. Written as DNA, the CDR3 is TGTGCCAGCTCACCACCAAGGGGAGGCGGTCCCACAGATACGCAGTATTTT.

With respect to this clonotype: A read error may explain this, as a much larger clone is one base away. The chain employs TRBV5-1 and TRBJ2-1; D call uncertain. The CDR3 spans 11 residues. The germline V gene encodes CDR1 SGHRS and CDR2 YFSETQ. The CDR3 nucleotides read TGCGCCAGAAGCTTGATAGGTGAGCAGTTCTTC. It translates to CARSLIGEQFF. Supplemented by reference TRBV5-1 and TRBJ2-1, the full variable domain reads KAGVTQTPRYLIKTRGQQVTLSCSPISGHRSVSWYQQTPGQGLQFLFEYFSETQRNKGNFPGRFSGRQFSNSRSEMNVSTLELGDSALYLCARSLIGEQFFGPGTRLTVL.

CDR3 amino acids: CASSGGLVGSGANVLTF. CDR3 coding DNA: TGTGCCAGCAGTGGTGGGTTAGTTGGCTCTGGGGCCAACGTCCTGACTTTC. The V gene is TRBV12-3 or TRBV12-4, the J gene TRBJ2-6; D ambiguous. Trimming shortened V by 5 bases and J by 0 bases, and 14 bases separated the two germline ends. The CDR3 extends over 17 amino acids.

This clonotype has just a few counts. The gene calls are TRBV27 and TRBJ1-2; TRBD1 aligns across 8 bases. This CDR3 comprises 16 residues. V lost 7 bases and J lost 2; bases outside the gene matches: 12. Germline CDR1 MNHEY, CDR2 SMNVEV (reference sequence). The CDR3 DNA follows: TGTGCCAGCAACCGACAGGGGACCGGAGGAAACTATGGCTACACCTTC. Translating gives CASNRQGTGGNYGYTF.

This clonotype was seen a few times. CDR3: CASSDRGGRAYEQYV. The CDR3 region has the DNA TGTGCCAGCAGTGACAGGGGAGGACGAGCCTACGAGCAGTACGTC. The V and J genes are TRBV2 and TRBJ2-7, with D perhaps matching TRBD1 or TRBD2 (6 bases each). The CDR3 runs to 15 residues. Germline CDR1 reads SNHLY; CDR2 reads FYNNEI. Trimming removed 3 bases at V and 2 bases at J, with 14 bases between.

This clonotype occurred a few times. The CDR3 nucleotides are TGTGCCAGCAGCCGAAATTGGTACCGTTCCTACGAGCAGTACGTC. The encoded protein is CASSRNWYRSYEQYV. V usage is TRBV7-6 and J usage is TRBJ2-7; D is unclear. The CDR3 is 15 amino acids. Germline V lookup: CDR1 SGHVS, CDR2 FNYEAQ. V lost 5 bases, J lost 1 base, and 15 bases lay in between.

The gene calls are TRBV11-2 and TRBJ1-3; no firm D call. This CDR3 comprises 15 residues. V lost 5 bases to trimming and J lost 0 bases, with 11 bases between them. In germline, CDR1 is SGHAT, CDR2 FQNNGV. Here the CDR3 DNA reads TGTGCCAGCAGCAGACTGACATTCTCTGGAAACACCATATATTTT. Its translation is CASSRLTFSGNTIYF.

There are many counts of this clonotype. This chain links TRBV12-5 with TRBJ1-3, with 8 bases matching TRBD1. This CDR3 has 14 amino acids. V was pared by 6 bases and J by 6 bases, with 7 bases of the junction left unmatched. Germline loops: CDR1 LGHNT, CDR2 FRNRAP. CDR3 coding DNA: TGTGCTAGTGGGACAGGGGCCTCTTCAAACACCATATATTTT. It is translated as CASGTGASSNTIYF.

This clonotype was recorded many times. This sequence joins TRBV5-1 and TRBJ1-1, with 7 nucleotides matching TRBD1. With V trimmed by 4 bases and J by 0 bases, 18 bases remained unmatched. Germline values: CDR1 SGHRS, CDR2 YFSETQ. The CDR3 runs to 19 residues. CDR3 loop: CASSQRDQGEARMNTEAFF. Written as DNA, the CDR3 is TGCGCCAGCAGCCAGCGGGACCAGGGGGAGGCTCGCATGAACACTGAAGCTTTCTTT.

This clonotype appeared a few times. CDR3 DNA sequence: TGTGCCAGCAGTTTCGACAGGGGGCTGTACGAGCAGTACGTC. This gives the protein CASSFDRGLYEQYV. This chain joins TRBV12-3 or TRBV12-4 and TRBJ2-7; 10 bases line up with TRBD1. V shed 3 bases and J 4 bases; nucleotides not matched to a gene: 3. This CDR3 region has 14 residues.

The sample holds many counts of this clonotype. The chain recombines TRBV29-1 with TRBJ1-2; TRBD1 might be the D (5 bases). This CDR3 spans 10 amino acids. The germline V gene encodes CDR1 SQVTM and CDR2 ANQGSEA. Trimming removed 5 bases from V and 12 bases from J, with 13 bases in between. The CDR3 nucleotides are TGCAGCGTTCGAGAGGGGTTCGACACCTTC. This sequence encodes CSVREGFDTF.

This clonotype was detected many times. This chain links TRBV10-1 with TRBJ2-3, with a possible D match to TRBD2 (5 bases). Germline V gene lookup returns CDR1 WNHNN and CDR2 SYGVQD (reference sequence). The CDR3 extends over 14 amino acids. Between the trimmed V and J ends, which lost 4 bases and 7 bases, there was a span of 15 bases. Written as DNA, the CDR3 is TGCGCCAGCAGTGGGGAGATTACGACTAATACGCAGTATTTT. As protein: CASSGEITTNTQYF.

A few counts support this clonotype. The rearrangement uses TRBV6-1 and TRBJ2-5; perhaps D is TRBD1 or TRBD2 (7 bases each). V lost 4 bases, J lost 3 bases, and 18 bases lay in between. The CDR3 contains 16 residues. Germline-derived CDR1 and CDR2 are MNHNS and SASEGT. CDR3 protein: CASSAGRGLGEETQYF. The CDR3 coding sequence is TGTGCCAGCAGTGCAGGGAGGGGGCTCGGGGAAGAGACCCAGTACTTC.

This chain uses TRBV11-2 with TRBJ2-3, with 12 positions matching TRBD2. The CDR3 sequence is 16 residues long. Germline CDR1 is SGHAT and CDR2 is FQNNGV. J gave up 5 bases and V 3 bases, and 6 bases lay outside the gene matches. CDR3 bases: TGTGCCAGCAGCTTCCGGACTAGCGGGATGCAAGATACGCAGTATTTT. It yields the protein CASSFRTSGMQDTQYF.

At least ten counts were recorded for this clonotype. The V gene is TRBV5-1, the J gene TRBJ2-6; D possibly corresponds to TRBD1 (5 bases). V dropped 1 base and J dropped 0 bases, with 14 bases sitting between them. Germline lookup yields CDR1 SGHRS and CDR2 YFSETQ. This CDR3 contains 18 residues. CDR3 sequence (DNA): TGCGCCAGCAGCTTGTCTGGACAACAGAGCTCTGGGGCCAACGTCCTGACTTTC. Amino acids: CASSLSGQQSSGANVLTF.

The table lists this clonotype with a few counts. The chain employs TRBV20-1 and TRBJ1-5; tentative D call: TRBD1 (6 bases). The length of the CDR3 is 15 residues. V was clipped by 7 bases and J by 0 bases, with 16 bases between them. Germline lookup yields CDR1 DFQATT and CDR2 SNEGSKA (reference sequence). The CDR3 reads CSVSQGTDSNQPQHF. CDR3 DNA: TGCAGTGTCTCACAGGGAACCGATAGCAATCAGCCCCAGCATTTT.